This TCR beta chain is from a study of response to subunit inactivated influenza vaccine. Trimming cost V 0 bases and J 1 base, with 11 bases left between them. There are 16 residues in the CDR3. The germline V gene has CDR1 SGHDT and CDR2 YYEEEE. Points from the study as a whole: Each seasonal flu vaccination may recruit only limited new T cells, authors suggested.

TCRdb re-called the RT-PCR reads with MiXCR, one entry per CDR3 protein. The data hold fewer than 550,000 distinct CDR3 sequences, with about 25% observed a single time. This clonotype turned up a few times. No antigen is known for it. The chain has TRBV5-6 and TRBJ1-5; D possibly corresponds to TRBD1 (5 bases). The receptor was isolated from a man between 45 and 60 years old who received an inactivated influenza vaccine. Sequencing used CD4+ T cells sorted from PBMCs, obtained 4 to 6 days after vaccination. The CDR3 DNA is TGTGCCAGCAGCTTGGGGGGCACGGGGAGCAATCAGCCCCAGCATTTT. Protein sequence: CASSLGGTGSNQPQHF.